Below, 31 T cell receptor beta chains from the same sample are listed, as sequenced in a study of blood T cells in healthy people across ages. For the second PCR, which ran for 7 to 11 cycles, a sample-barcoded 5' primer and a J-beta primer mix were used. TCRdb called the 5' RACE reads again in MiXCR, with one record for every CDR3 protein. The profile shows 1.8 million or so distinct CDR3 sequences, more than 35% of them singletons. Source material: blood. The receptors here all came from a human donor in good health.

This clonotype was seen only a few times. The rearrangement links TRBV29-1 to TRBJ1-1, with D uncertain. V lost 0 bases and J 1 base, leaving 6 bases between the germline ends. There are 13 residues in the CDR3. CDR1 is SQVTM, CDR2 ANQGSEA, per germline. The CDR3 DNA sequence: TGCAGCGTTGAAGAAACAGCGAACACTGAAGCTTTCTTT. Protein: CSVEETANTEAFF.

The gene calls are TRBV20-1 and TRBJ2-7; D ambiguous. Germline lookup yields CDR1 DFQATT and CDR2 SNEGSKA (reference sequence). V dropped 0 bases and J dropped 2 bases, with 11 bases sitting between them. The CDR3 loop spans 14 amino acids. The CDR3 loop reads CSARDGWGTYEQYF. DNA for the CDR3: TGCAGTGCTAGAGATGGGTGGGGAACCTACGAGCAGTACTTC.

V gene TRBV5-6 combines with J gene TRBJ1-1, with 7 positions matching TRBD1. This CDR3 region has 15 residues. Germline loops: CDR1 SGHDT, CDR2 YYEEEE. Unmatched junction bases numbered 7, after V lost 5 bases and J lost 0 bases. The CDR3 DNA reads TGTGCCAGCAGGGCGGGGACAGCGATGAACACTGAAGCTTTCTTT. Protein sequence: CASRAGTAMNTEAFF.

This clonotype has a handful of counts. The chain uses TRBV9 and TRBJ2-1; no firm D call. Trimming took 0 bases from V and 8 from J, leaving 15 bases between them. CDR1 and CDR2 from the germline V gene are SGDLS and YYNGEE. The length of the CDR3 is 15 residues. CDR3 sequence reads: CASSVDQASLYEQFF. Here the CDR3 DNA reads TGTGCCAGCAGCGTAGATCAGGCCTCGCTATATGAGCAGTTCTTC.

J is TRBJ1-3 and V is TRBV7-2, with a weak D call TRBD1 (6 bases). Trimming took 5 bases from V and 0 from J, leaving 11 bases between them. In germline, CDR1 is SGHTA, CDR2 FQGNSA. The CDR3 covers 15 residues. The CDR3 reads CASSEGGLSGNTIYF. CDR3 bases: TGTGCCAGCAGCGAGGGGGGTCTCTCTGGAAACACCATATATTTT.

The sample holds many counts of this clonotype. The chain has TRBV5-1 and TRBJ1-5; 7 bases fit TRBD1. This CDR3 has 15 amino acids. Germline V gene lookup returns CDR1 SGHRS and CDR2 YFSETQ. V was clipped by 5 bases and J by 0 bases; unmatched bases: 5. The CDR3 bases are TGCGCCAGCAGACAGGGGACAAATAGCAATCAGCCCCAGCATTTT. Translated, it gives CASRQGTNSNQPQHF. Looking up the rest from reference TRBV5-1 and TRBJ1-5 gives the full variable domain: KAGVTQTPRYLIKTRGQQVTLSCSPISGHRSVSWYQQTPGQGLQFLFEYFSETQRNKGNFPGRFSGRQFSNSRSEMNVSTLELGDSALYLCASRQGTNSNQPQHFGDGTRLSIL.

CDR3 in DNA: TGTGCCAGCAGCGGTTGGGACAGGGCAGAGGGCTACACCTTC. This translates into CASSGWDRAEGYTF. This chain links TRBV7-6 with TRBJ1-2, with 9 bases that match TRBD1. Germline V lookup: CDR1 SGHVS, CDR2 FNYEAQ. J gave up 8 bases and V 5 bases, and 9 bases lay outside the gene matches. The length of the CDR3 is 14 residues.

This CDR3 is CASSSGAPGANVLTF. The CDR3 region has the DNA TGTGCCAGCAGTTCAGGGGCTCCTGGGGCCAACGTCCTGACTTTC. This chain uses TRBV6-5 with TRBJ2-6, with a tentative D call TRBD1 (6 bases). The CDR3 is 15 residues long. The germline gives CDR1 MNHEY, CDR2 SVGAGI. V lost 4 bases and J lost 2, with 9 bases in between.

This chain uses TRBV12-3 or TRBV12-4 with TRBJ1-1; D ambiguous. V was trimmed by 4 bases and J by 11 bases, leaving 8 bases between them. The CDR3 contains 10 residues. The CDR3 reads CASSSSSAFF. For the CDR3, the DNA is TGTGCCAGCAGTTCCTCGAGCGCTTTCTTT.

The chain has TRBV14 and TRBJ2-7; no clear D. V dropped 2 bases and J dropped 4 bases, with 15 bases sitting between them. The CDR3 runs 15 residues. The germline CDR1 and CDR2 sequences are SGHDN and FVKESK. The CDR3 DNA reads TGTGCCAGCAGCCAAACTCCCGGGCCACCTTACGAGCAGTACTTC. Encoded protein: CASSQTPGPPYEQYF.

This clonotype appeared a few times. The CDR3 sequence is CASSPPEGNYGYTF. The DNA for the CDR3 is TGTGCCAGCAGCCCCCCGGAGGGAAACTATGGCTACACCTTC. The rearrangement uses TRBV7-6 and TRBJ1-2; no clear D. This CDR3 comprises 14 residues. CDR1 and CDR2 from the germline V gene are SGHVS and FNYEAQ. V gave up 5 bases and J gave up 2 bases, with 12 bases separating them.

The rearrangement joins TRBV12-5 to TRBJ1-1; unclear D gene. CDR3 length: 11 amino acids. Looked up from germline, CDR1 is LGHNT and CDR2 is FRNRAP. V was pared by 1 base and J by 7 bases, with 4 bases between. The CDR3 coding sequence is TGTGCTAGTGGTTTGGGATATGAAGCTTTCTTT. Amino acids: CASGLGYEAFF.

This rearrangement joins TRBV14 to TRBJ1-1; 10 positions match TRBD1. The J segment lost 2 bases and the V segment lost 4 bases, leaving 4 bases of the junction unmatched. The CDR3 is made up of 15 amino acids. CDR1 is SGHDN, CDR2 FVKESK, per germline. The CDR3 nucleotides are TGTGCCAGCAGCCGTGGACAGGGGGTTAACACTGAAGCTTTCTTT. Its protein is CASSRGQGVNTEAFF.

There are a few counts of this clonotype. The chain joins TRBV10-3 to TRBJ2-5, with D tentatively TRBD2 (5 bases). Germline V gene data show CDR1 as ENHRY and CDR2 as SYGVKD. This CDR3 has 14 residues. Between the trimmed V and J ends, which lost 6 bases and 1 base, there was a span of 12 bases. The CDR3 DNA is TGTGCCATCAGCCACCCGGGATCCCAAGAGACCCAGTACTTC. Encoded protein: CAISHPGSQETQYF.

This clonotype has a handful of counts. The CDR3 DNA follows: TGTGCCAGCAGTTGGACAGGGAGTGGCTACGAGCAGTACTTC. It codes for CASSWTGSGYEQYF. The chain couples TRBV28 to TRBJ2-5; 8 bases match TRBD1. The J call is in doubt because the DNA end fits TRBJ2-7 better. The CDR3 is made up of 14 amino acids. Germline V lookup: CDR1 MDHEN, CDR2 SYDVKM.

The J gene is TRBJ2-7, the V gene TRBV20-1, with a weak D call TRBD1 (5 bases). In germline, CDR1 is DFQATT, CDR2 SNEGSKA (reference sequence). The CDR3 is 14 amino acids. The ends were cut back, 3 bases at V and 7 bases at J, with 19 bases in the middle. The CDR3 here is CSARDTGGNKEQYF. Written as DNA, the CDR3 is TGCAGTGCTAGGGACACAGGTGGTAACAAGGAGCAGTACTTC.

The chain uses TRBV29-1 and TRBJ1-1; 10 nucleotides agree with TRBD1. CDR1 and CDR2 from the germline V gene are SQVTM and ANQGSEA. The CDR3 has 13 amino acids. V lost 1 base to trimming and J lost 7 bases; unmatched junction nucleotides: 3. CDR3 sequence reads: CSVEGQGAYEAFF. DNA of the CDR3: TGCAGCGTTGAAGGACAGGGGGCATATGAAGCTTTCTTT.

The rearrangement joins TRBV5-1 to TRBJ2-6; D gene uncertain. Germline V lookup: CDR1 SGHRS, CDR2 YFSETQ. The V end lost 0 bases, the J end lost 4 bases, and 11 bases lay between the germline ends. The CDR3 has 16 amino acids. The CDR3 region has the DNA TGCGCCAGCAGCTTGGATCCCCCAATCGGGGCCAACGTCCTGACTTTC. Protein: CASSLDPPIGANVLTF.

The chain recombines TRBV4-1 with TRBJ1-2; D perhaps matches TRBD1 (6 bases). The V end lost 3 bases, the J end lost 6 bases, and 14 bases lay between the germline ends. This CDR3 comprises 14 residues. Germline V gene data show CDR1 as MGHRA and CDR2 as YSYEKL. CDR3 in amino acids: CASSHAGAWHGYTF. The CDR3, as DNA: TGCGCCAGCAGCCACGCAGGGGCTTGGCATGGCTACACCTTC.

This clonotype was observed at least ten times. The chain joins TRBV7-7 to TRBJ2-5; 7 bases map to TRBD1. Losses at the gene ends were 5 bases for V and 1 base for J; bases not matched to a gene: 7. Germline V gene data show CDR1 as SSHAT and CDR2 as FNYEAQ (reference sequence). CDR3 length equals 15 residues. The DNA for the CDR3 is TGTGCCAGCAGCCCCGACAGGGTCGGCCAAGAGACCCAGTACTTC. Translated, it gives CASSPDRVGQETQYF.

The rearrangement uses TRBV28 and TRBJ1-2, with D possibly matching TRBD1 (6 bases). There are 15 residues in the CDR3. Germline V lookup: CDR1 MDHEN, CDR2 SYDVKM. Trimming took 4 bases from V and 3 from J, leaving 15 bases between them. CDR3 sequence (DNA): TGTGCCAGCAGTTCGGCAGGGGTTCGGGACTATGGCTACACCTTC. Protein sequence: CASSSAGVRDYGYTF.

This clonotype showed up just once. V gene TRBV5-1 combines with J gene TRBJ2-1; 7 nucleotides match TRBD2. There are 15 residues in the CDR3. V was pared by 3 bases and J by 6 bases, with 9 bases of the junction left unmatched. Germline V lookup: CDR1 SGHRS, CDR2 YFSETQ. The CDR3 nucleotides are TGCGCCAGCAGCTACAGCGGGGACCAGCCCAATGAGCAGTTCTTC. Amino acids: CASSYSGDQPNEQFF.

V gene TRBV29-1 combines with J gene TRBJ2-1; possibly TRBD2 for D (6 bases). V gave up 5 bases and J gave up 8 bases, with 22 bases separating them. Germline loops: CDR1 SQVTM, CDR2 ANQGSEA. The CDR3 covers 15 residues. CDR3: CSVLGGPGVGDEQFF. CDR3 in DNA: TGCAGCGTTCTCGGCGGGCCGGGGGTCGGTGATGAGCAGTTCTTC.

The rearrangement uses TRBV6-1 and TRBJ2-5; no definite D call. The germline CDR1 and CDR2 sequences are MNHNS and SASEGT. V was pared by 4 bases and J by 10 bases, with 10 bases between. This CDR3 comprises 11 residues. CDR3 nucleotide sequence: TGTGCCAGCAGTGGATATTGGGACCAGTACTTC. Its translation is CASSGYWDQYF.

The chain has TRBV7-9 and TRBJ2-4; a possible D gene is TRBD1 (5 bases). The CDR3 totals 17 residues. Germline V CDR1 and CDR2: SEHNR, FQNEAQ (reference sequence). Deletions cut 5 bases from V and 2 bases from J, with 19 bases between. In DNA form, the CDR3 reads TGTGCCAGCAGCCGATTTCTGGCAGGGCAAACCAAAAACATTCAGTACTTC. Translated, it gives CASSRFLAGQTKNIQYF.

This clonotype appeared a few times. V and J are TRBV20-1 and TRBJ1-1; D might be TRBD1 (5 bases). V was cut by 1 base and J by 8 bases, with 5 bases left in between. This CDR3 has 10 residues. Germline-derived CDR1 and CDR2 are DFQATT and SNEGSKA (reference sequence). The CDR3 bases are TGCAGTGCTAGAGGGGGGGAAGCTTTCTTT. It yields the protein CSARGGEAFF.

The chain is built from TRBV5-4 and TRBJ2-7; D is ambiguous. The V gene's germline CDR1 is SGHNT and CDR2 YYREEE (reference sequence). There are 15 residues in the CDR3. Trimming cost V 4 bases and J 5 bases, with 19 bases left between them. The CDR3: CASSPTGLVDDEQYF. CDR3 sequence (DNA): TGTGCCAGCAGCCCCACTGGGCTCGTAGACGACGAGCAGTACTTC.

The chain employs TRBV12-3 or TRBV12-4 and TRBJ1-6; D is uncertain. The CDR3 contains 13 residues. V lost 1 base and J lost 11, with 9 bases in between. Written as DNA, the CDR3 is TGTGCCAGCAGTTTAGGGGGTTCTGCACCCCTCCACTTT. This encodes CASSLGGSAPLHF.

The sample holds a few counts of this clonotype. V usage is TRBV20-1 and J usage is TRBJ2-3, with D possibly called TRBD1 or TRBD2 (6 bases each). Germline-derived CDR1 and CDR2 are DFQATT and SNEGSKA (reference sequence). CDR3 length equals 16 residues. Trimming took 1 base from V and 2 from J, leaving 16 bases between them. CDR3 DNA sequence: TGCAGTGCTAGAGGTGACCCCCGGGGGCTCACAGATACGCAGTATTTT. It yields the protein CSARGDPRGLTDTQYF.

This clonotype turned up a few times. The V gene is TRBV7-2, the J gene TRBJ1-1; no firm D call. The germline V gene has CDR1 SGHTA and CDR2 FQGNSA. The CDR3 length is 11 residues. Trimming took 3 bases from V and 11 from J, leaving 10 bases between them. The CDR3 nucleotides read TGTGCCAGCAGCTTCCTACCGGGGGCTTTCTTT. Translation: CASSFLPGAFF.

The gene calls are TRBV18 and TRBJ1-5, with TRBD1 matching 7 bases. Trimming removed 2 bases from V and 5 bases from J; junction bases left unmatched: 9. The CDR3 contains 16 residues. Germline values: CDR1 KGHSH, CDR2 LQKENI. The CDR3 nucleotides read TGTGCCAGCTCACCAGGCCTAGGGGGCTCCGATCAGCCCCAGCATTTT. This sequence encodes CASSPGLGGSDQPQHF.